Included here is one T cell receptor (beta chain) sequence, with context. Its antigen remains unidentified. Using immunoSEQ multiplex PCR, the repertoire was profiled, and TCRdb retains in-frame clones only, with some absent. The sample yields over 300,000 clones, 83% seen once. This sample's treatment: around 19 received Ad26.COV2.S at low or high dose, single or two shots; about 5 received placebo; per-sample allocation not given. Collection of the samples took place on day 63 after the first injection of vaccine or placebo. Germline values: CDR1 SGHRS, CDR2 YFSETQ. The CDR3 consists of 15 residues. V gave up 2 bases and J gave up 4 bases, with 12 bases separating them. The sample comes from a study of Ad26.COV2.S vaccination and SARS-CoV-2 variants. Overall study: Intramuscular Ad26.COV2.S doses were given once or twice, 56 days apart. Regarding the study as a whole: Post-vaccination spike-specific CD8+ and CD4+ T cell responses reportedly had substantial breadth.

The receptor was isolated from a person aged 18-60 years who received the Ad26.COV2.S COVID-19 vaccine or a placebo. J is TRBJ2-2 and V is TRBV5-1, with D perhaps TRBD2 (5 bases). The sample here was peripheral blood, taken in a trial of Ad26.COV2.S vaccine versus placebo. For the CDR3, the DNA is TGCGCCAGCAGCTTCCGGCCCCGGGGCACCGGGGAGCTGTTTTTT. Residues: CASSFRPRGTGELFF.